This T cell receptor beta chain came from a study of cytomegalovirus exposure and HLA in healthy donors. As for this clone: Its target is not known.

Use of 60 Vbeta and 13 Jbeta primers characterized the PCR. Produced via immunoSEQ multiplex PCR; TCRdb's table is partial and in-frame only. The sample includes 150,000 to 200,000 clones, over 70% of them seen just once. This CDR3 comprises 15 residues. The germline gives CDR1 SGHTS, CDR2 YDEGEE. V dropped 2 bases and J dropped 2; count of bases not matched to a gene: 2. Study-level points and caveats: CMV serostatus was the only immune exposure information that was available. There were reportedly fewer N-insertions in an Asian-associated ancestry cluster than the approximately 630-donor mean, in a later analysis.

The sequenced sample was PBMCs. The J gene is TRBJ2-7, the V gene TRBV5-8, with TRBD2 identical over 12 bases. This clonotype originated in a woman in her forties or fifties in good health and CMV-seronegative. CDR3 DNA sequence: TGTGCCAGCAGCTTCGCTAGCGGGAGGGCCTACGAGCAGTACTTC. As protein: CASSFASGRAYEQYF.